These 26 T cell receptor beta chains were all obtained from the same sample, sequenced in a study of blood T cell repertoires in COVID-19. TCRdb keeps only in-frame clones here, not all; method: immunoSEQ multiplex PCR. The sample contains more than 45,000 clones, roughly 86% of which appear only once. Sequenced input: peripheral blood. The source of these receptors is a human donor with active COVID-19. The donor label of this sample is uncertain.

The chain links TRBV5-4 to TRBJ2-6, with D unclear. Germline-derived CDR1 and CDR2 are SGHNT and YYREEE (reference sequence). The CDR3 length is 17 residues. Trimming shortened V by 4 bases and J by 1 base, and 15 bases separated the two germline ends. This chain's CDR3 is CASSTINIKSGANVLTF. Written as DNA, the CDR3 is TGTGCCAGCAGCACGATCAACATAAAGTCTGGGGCCAACGTCCTGACTTTC. Looking up the rest from reference TRBV5-4 and TRBJ2-6 gives the full variable domain: ETGVTQSPTHLIKTRGQQVTLRCSSQSGHNTVSWYQQALGQGPQFIFQYYREEENGRGNFPPRFSGLQFPNYSSELNVNALELDDSALYLCASSTINIKSGANVLTFGAGSRLTVL.

This clone was observed a single time. The chain joins TRBV6-5 to TRBJ1-5; 7 bases align to TRBD1. The CDR3 has 15 amino acids. Germline V lookup: CDR1 MNHEY, CDR2 SVGAGI. With 5 bases clipped from V and 3 bases from J, the junction kept 7 bases outside the gene matches. DNA of the CDR3: TGTGCCAGCAGTCCTACTCAGGGGGACAATCAGCCCCAGCATTTT. Translation: CASSPTQGDNQPQHF.

V is TRBV6-5 and J is TRBJ1-3; D ambiguous. The V end lost 10 bases, the J end lost 4 bases, and 14 bases lay between the germline ends. The germline V gene has CDR1 MNHEY and CDR2 SVGAGI. This CDR3 has 13 amino acids. CDR3 bases: TGTGCCACTGCGACGGGATCAGGAAACACCATATATTTT. This sequence encodes CATATGSGNTIYF.

The CDR3 reads CASSLEWGGNSPLHF. CDR3 sequence (DNA): TGCGCCAGCAGCTTGGAATGGGGGGGAAATTCACCCCTCCACTTT. The V and J genes are TRBV5-1 and TRBJ1-6, with a possible D match to TRBD1 (5 bases). Trimming took 0 bases from V and 7 from J, leaving 11 bases between them. The germline gives CDR1 SGHRS, CDR2 YFSETQ. The CDR3 spans 15 residues.

This clone was seen a handful of times. The chain carries TRBV10-3 and TRBJ1-2, with a weak D call TRBD1 (6 bases). V lost 4 bases and J lost 7, with 13 bases in between. Germline assignment: CDR1 ENHRY and CDR2 SYGVKD. The CDR3 sequence is 13 residues long. The CDR3 region is CAISVSRGGGYTF. CDR3 nucleotides: TGTGCCATCAGTGTCAGCAGGGGTGGTGGCTACACCTTC.

This chain connects TRBV11-3 to TRBJ1-2; D is ambiguous. CDR1 and CDR2 (germline): SGHNT, YENEEA. The CDR3 contains 13 residues. Trimming removed 5 bases at V and 14 bases at J, with 21 bases between. Written as DNA, the CDR3 is TGTGCCAGCAGCCCTGGTGAAGGAGAGAGTGGGACCTTC. This codes for CASSPGEGESGTF.

The rearrangement joins TRBV11-3 to TRBJ2-2, with a tentative D call TRBD1 (5 bases). The V gene lost 5 bases and the J gene lost 4 bases, with 11 bases spanning the gap. CDR3 length: 14 residues. CDR1 is SGHNT, CDR2 YENEEA, per germline. The CDR3: CASSLGAITGELFF. The CDR3 nucleotides read TGTGCCAGCAGCCTAGGGGCGATCACCGGGGAGCTGTTTTTT.

The chain recombines TRBV5-1 with TRBJ1-1; D gene uncertain. Germline CDR1 SGHRS, CDR2 YFSETQ. The CDR3 is 14 residues long. V lost 4 bases and J lost 1, with 11 bases in between. CDR3 in DNA: TGCGCCAGCAGCACCAATCCAGGGAACACTGAAGCTTTCTTT. Its translation is CASSTNPGNTEAFF. Full variable domain (missing parts from reference TRBV5-1 and TRBJ1-1): KAGVTQTPRYLIKTRGQQVTLSCSPISGHRSVSWYQQTPGQGLQFLFEYFSETQRNKGNFPGRFSGRQFSNSRSEMNVSTLELGDSALYLCASSTNPGNTEAFFGQGTRLTVV.

V gene TRBV19 combines with J gene TRBJ2-1; 11 bases agree with TRBD2. The CDR3 extends over 14 amino acids. Germline values: CDR1 LNHDA, CDR2 SQIVND (reference sequence). After removal of 9 bases from V and 6 bases from J, the junction contained 7 bases not matched to a gene. CDR3 in amino acids: CASRRLAGGNEQFF. The CDR3 DNA sequence: TGTGCCAGCCGTCGGCTAGCGGGAGGCAATGAGCAGTTCTTC.

This clone was recorded only once. The chain combines TRBV10-3 with TRBJ2-3; TRBD2 aligns across 9 bases. The CDR3 runs to 19 residues. Germline trimming cut 4 bases from V and 2 bases from J; bases unmatched to any gene: 16. Looked up from germline, CDR1 is ENHRY and CDR2 is SYGVKD. CDR3 sequence (DNA): TGTGCCATCAGTGCCCCCTCGGGATTAGCGGGGGCGACCACAGATACGCAGTATTTT. Its protein is CAISAPSGLAGATTDTQYF.

The V gene is TRBV2, the J gene TRBJ1-1, with TRBD1 matching over 8 bases. The CDR3 totals 16 residues. CDR1 and CDR2 from the germline V gene are SNHLY and FYNNEI. After removal of 8 bases from V and 5 bases from J, the junction contained 16 bases not matched to a gene. CDR3 residues: CASRARTGRGTTEAFF. The CDR3 DNA reads as TGTGCCAGCCGCGCTAGGACAGGGCGGGGTACTACTGAAGCTTTCTTT.

J is TRBJ2-1 and V is TRBV9; D ambiguous. Germline V gives CDR1 SGDLS, CDR2 YYNGEE. V lost 0 bases and J lost 12, with 10 bases in between. This CDR3 has 12 amino acids. CDR3 residues: CASSVGSGLQFF. The CDR3 nucleotides are TGTGCCAGCAGCGTAGGGAGTGGTTTGCAGTTCTTC. Based on the CDR3 plus reference TRBV9 and TRBJ2-1, the full variable domain is DSGVTQTPKHLITATGQRVTLRCSPRSGDLSVYWYQQSLDQGLQFLIQYYNGEERAKGNILERFSAQQFPDLHSELNLSSLELGDSALYFCASSVGSGLQFFGPGTRLTVL.

The V gene is TRBV7-9, the J gene TRBJ2-6; D remains ambiguous. This CDR3 region has 17 residues. Germline V gene sequence: CDR1 SEHNR, CDR2 FQNEAQ (reference sequence). Trimming took off 5 bases at V and 0 bases at J, with 14 bases between the two ends. CDR3: CASSANVLDSGANVLTF. The CDR3 DNA reads as TGTGCCAGCAGCGCAAATGTCTTAGACTCTGGGGCCAACGTCCTGACTTTC.

The chain carries TRBV7-9 and TRBJ2-5; no clear D gene. The CDR3 spans 13 residues. Trimming removed 1 base from V and 4 bases from J, with 7 bases in between. Germline-derived CDR1 and CDR2 are SEHNR and FQNEAQ (reference sequence). CDR3 sequence: CASSLERSETQYF. CDR3 DNA: TGTGCCAGCAGCTTAGAGCGTTCAGAGACCCAGTACTTC.

V and J are TRBV11-2 and TRBJ2-2, with D perhaps TRBD1 (6 bases). V was shortened by 6 bases and J by 2 bases, with 13 bases between the two germline ends. CDR1 SGHAT and CDR2 FQNNGV come from the germline V gene. The CDR3 totals 15 residues. The CDR3 DNA follows: TGTGCCAGCAGGAGACCGGGACAAAACACCGGGGAGCTGTTTTTT. The encoded protein is CASRRPGQNTGELFF.

The chain recombines TRBV11-1 with TRBJ1-1; no reliable D call. CDR1 and CDR2 from the germline V gene are SGHAT and FQDESV (reference sequence). Between the trimmed V and J ends, which lost 6 bases and 5 bases, there was a span of 16 bases. This CDR3 is built from 14 residues. The DNA for the CDR3 is TGTGCCAGCAGGCCCCCGACGGGAGGTACTGAAGCTTTCTTT. Translating it yields CASRPPTGGTEAFF.

This chain connects TRBV19 to TRBJ1-2; 9 nucleotides agree with TRBD1. Germline trimming cut 4 bases from V and 2 bases from J; bases unmatched to any gene: 2. Looked up from germline, CDR1 is LNHDA and CDR2 is SQIVND (reference sequence). The CDR3 contains 14 residues. The CDR3 region is CASSTGTGNYGYTF. In DNA form, the CDR3 reads TGTGCCAGTAGTACGGGGACAGGGAACTATGGCTACACCTTC. Full variable domain (missing parts from reference TRBV19 and TRBJ1-2): DGGITQSPKYLFRKEGQNVTLSCEQNLNHDAMYWYRQDPGQGLRLIYYSQIVNDFQKGDIAEGYSVSREKKESFPLTVTSAQKNPTAFYLCASSTGTGNYGYTFGSGTRLTVV.

This clone was recorded a few times. This chain links TRBV27 with TRBJ2-5; 11 nucleotides align to TRBD1. Germline CDR1 MNHEY, CDR2 SMNVEV (reference sequence). J was trimmed by 5 bases and V by 5 bases; bases with no gene match: 13. The CDR3 contains 17 residues. The CDR3 bases are TGTGCCAGCAGTCCCTGGGACAGGGGGTACCGGGATGAGACCCAGTACTTC. Its protein product is CASSPWDRGYRDETQYF.

The chain has TRBV4-3 and TRBJ2-2; the match to TRBD1 covers 11 bases. Germline-derived CDR1 and CDR2 are LGHNA and YSLEER. Losses at the gene ends were 0 bases for V and 4 bases for J; bases not matched to a gene: 7. CDR3 length: 18 amino acids. CDR3 nucleotide sequence: TGCGCCAGCAGCCAAGATTCGGACAGGGGGCGTTTCACCGGGGAGCTGTTTTTT. It encodes CASSQDSDRGRFTGELFF.

V and J are TRBV11-2 and TRBJ1-2; D uncertain. Trimming removed 1 base at V and 4 bases at J, with 7 bases between. From germline, CDR1 is SGHAT and CDR2 FQNNGV. This CDR3 is 13 amino acids long. As DNA, the CDR3 is TGTGCCAGCAGCTTAGCTGAGGGCTATGGCTACACCTTC. Its protein product is CASSLAEGYGYTF.

J is TRBJ2-7 and V is TRBV28; TRBD2 might be the D (5 bases). Trimming took off 10 bases at V and 9 bases at J, with 19 bases between the two ends. Looked up from germline, CDR1 is MDHEN and CDR2 is SYDVKM. The CDR3 is 12 residues long. The CDR3 here is CAINPRGGRQYF. CDR3 coding DNA: TGTGCCATTAATCCCAGAGGAGGAAGGCAGTACTTC.

This clone has a single count. The chain links TRBV5-1 to TRBJ1-3; D is perhaps TRBD1 (6 bases). The CDR3 has 14 amino acids. The V and J ends lost 0 bases and 7 bases respectively, with 11 bases between them. Germline CDR1 SGHRS, CDR2 YFSETQ. The CDR3 region is CASSLDRVGNTIYF. The CDR3 region has the DNA TGCGCCAGCAGCTTGGACAGGGTAGGGAACACCATATATTTT.

V gene TRBV19 combines with J gene TRBJ1-1, with D tentatively TRBD1 (6 bases). V lost 5 bases to trimming and J lost 1 base, with 11 bases between them. CDR3 length: 14 amino acids. Germline V gives CDR1 LNHDA, CDR2 SQIVND (reference sequence). CDR3 in amino acids: CASSVQGWNTEAFF. Here the CDR3 DNA reads TGTGCCAGTAGTGTACAGGGTTGGAACACTGAAGCTTTCTTT.

This clone was seen a handful of times. The chain joins TRBV5-4 to TRBJ2-1, with TRBD2 matching over 12 bases. Germline-derived CDR1 and CDR2 are SGHNT and YYREEE (reference sequence). V shed 2 bases, J shed 3 bases, and the junction held 6 bases outside the gene matches. CDR3 length: 17 amino acids. The CDR3 nucleotides are TGTGCCAGCAGCTTCCTATCGACTAGCGGGGGCTACAATGAGCAGTTCTTC. Its translation is CASSFLSTSGGYNEQFF.

The V and J genes are TRBV28 and TRBJ2-3; a weak D match, TRBD2 (5 bases). Germline-derived CDR1 and CDR2 are MDHEN and SYDVKM. The CDR3 sequence is 14 residues long. With 6 bases removed from V and 1 base from J, the gap between germline ends came to 11 bases. The CDR3 is CASSGGLRTDTQYF. CDR3 in DNA: TGTGCCAGCAGCGGAGGACTCCGCACAGATACGCAGTATTTT.

This chain uses TRBV19 with TRBJ1-5, with TRBD1 matching 7 bases. V dropped 7 bases and J dropped 7; count of bases not matched to a gene: 13. This CDR3 is built from 15 residues. Germline CDR1 and CDR2: LNHDA and SQIVND (reference sequence). The CDR3 protein is CASTELAGGNQPQHF. The CDR3 region has the DNA TGTGCCAGTACCGAATTAGCAGGGGGTAACCAGCCCCAGCATTTT.